This TCR beta chain was identified in a study of Ad26.COV2.S vaccination and SARS-CoV-2 variants (dated by TCRdb to about 2021). In terms of the full investigation: Vaccine-arm donors were drawn from COV1001, a multicentre, randomized, double-blind, placebo-controlled phase I-IIa trial of Ad26.COV2.S in healthy adults. Ad26.COV2.S was given intramuscularly at 5x10^10 or 1x10^11 viral particles, as a single shot or as two shots 56 days apart. Investigators remained blinded to trial group allocation during experiments and outcome assessment. Participants in the trial were split at random into five groups of five each, receiving low-dose or high-dose Ad26.COV2.S once or twice, or else placebo on both occasions. A total of 32 samples were included in the TCR-sequenced set, comprising around 19 Ad26.COV2.S vaccine recipients, 5 placebo recipients and 8 SARS-CoV-2 convalescent individuals. The specificity and breadth of SARS-CoV-2-reactive T cell receptors after Ad26.COV2.S vaccination were assessed by TCRbeta repertoire sequencing.

Findings and caveats that apply to the study as a whole: The study lacked the statistical power to compare responses across vaccine doses or regimens. Vaccine and placebo recipients had comparable non-spike TCR breadth, which fits with the vaccine containing only spike. According to the authors, total T cell responses may have been underestimated by the TCR breadth and depth analyses. After vaccination, spike-specific CD8+ and CD4+ T cell responses were reported to show substantial breadth. Spike-specific TCR breadth was higher in Ad26.COV2.S recipients than in placebo recipients (P = 0.0014).

Per the publication, the treatment or condition label means: around 19 received Ad26.COV2.S at low or high dose, single or two shots; several received placebo; per-sample allocation not given. For vaccine and placebo recipients, repertoires were sequenced using samples collected on day 63 after the first injection. Between 29 July and 7 August 2020, Cohort 1b enrolled about two dozen adults aged 18-55 years at one site in Boston, USA. As a vaccine, Ad26.COV2.S was a replication-incompetent adenovirus type 26 vector that expressed a prefusion-stabilized SARS-CoV-2 spike protein derived from the original Wuhan strain. V lost 6 bases and J lost 5 bases; the stretch between them is 12 bases long. Its CDR3 holds 14 amino acids, cysteine through phenylalanine. Only CDR3 DNA is held: 42 bases, read in frame from base 1. As encoded in the germline V gene, CDR1 is SGHDT while CDR2 is YYEEEE. A remark on this clone: Its target antigen remains unknown. Base-call qualities are not available, and no considerably larger clone is one nucleotide away.

The immunoSEQ Assay was used to sequence TCRbeta CDR3 regions. After extraction, genomic DNA underwent amplification by bias-controlled multiplex PCR, followed by high-throughput sequencing. For the original study's pipeline: Collapsing and filtering of sequences were performed to quantify the absolute abundance of each unique TCRbeta CDR3 region. T cell fraction was estimated by normalization of TCRbeta template counts to usable DNA, with usable DNA being measured through amplification of reference genes present in all nucleated cells. Repertoire TCRs were annotated as SARS-CoV-2-specific by exact matching of V gene, CDR3 amino acid sequence and J gene to a known reactive TCR set. The reference SARS-CoV-2 TCR set was derived from MIRA and filtered for enrichment in COVID-19-positive ImmuneCODE repertoires, a step that removed public or cross-reactive TCRs. Using the MIRA antigens, annotated TCRs were further analysed by specific ORF or by position within an ORF. Breadth was defined as annotated unique rearrangements over total unique productive rearrangements; depth was the summed frequency of those rearrangements. Two-sided Wilcoxon rank-sum tests were applied when comparing TCR breadth between groups. What TCRdb holds here is the immuneACCESS table cut down to in-frame rearrangements. Part of the clones is not present; checked against another copy, under half of the missing clones reflect an unresolved V gene, and the others are unexplained. The DNA gave D and trimming, while V, J and clone size come from that table. In this sample the table shows some 450,000 clones, 90% of which occur a single time. The ten largest make up around 4.2% of the sample.

The chain is encoded by TRBV5-6 joined to TRBJ1-6; no D gene can be assigned with confidence. The sequencing here drew on peripheral blood, taken in a trial of Ad26.COV2.S vaccine versus placebo. The origin of this receptor is a person aged 18-60 years who received the Ad26.COV2.S COVID-19 vaccine or a placebo. The CDR3 here reads CASTPGLNNSPLHF. In nucleotide form, the sequence is TGTGCCAGCACCCCAGGACTAAATAATTCACCCCTCCACTTT.